Listed below are T cell receptor beta chains from one sample, sequenced in a study of shared clonotypes between healthy human individuals. This table comes from immunoSEQ multiplex PCR, and its TCRdb copy is limited to in-frame clones, with some not included. This sample has about 600,000 clones, with roughly 98% found just once. The material sequenced was naive CD8+ T cells sorted from blood. These receptors all stem from a man in his thirties or forties in good health. CDR3s include the opening cysteine and the closing phenylalanine or tryptophan. Fields, in order: D gene, clone size, J gene, V gene, CDR3 DNA, CDR3 protein. The D gene is left open where the match is weak. The size of a clone is reported for some rows only, either as once, few or many, or as a class for expanded clones.

NA,NA,TRBJ1-1,TRBV2,TGTGCCAGCAGAACAGATGAAGCTTTCTTT,CASRTDEAFF
NA,NA,TRBJ2-7,TRBV11-2,TGTGCCAGCAGCTCCGGACCCACCTACGAGCAGTACTTC,CASSSGPTYEQYF
NA,NA,TRBJ2-6,TRBV4-1,TGCGCCAGCAGGGGAACCGGGACGGCTGATCTCCTGACTTTC,CASRGTGTADLLTF
NA,NA,TRBJ1-2,TRBV14,TGTGCCAGCAGCCAAGGGCCTTTGGTTAACTATGGCTACACCTTC,CASSQGPLVNYGYTF
TRBD2,once,TRBJ2-5,TRBV7-7,TGTGCTAGCAGCTTAGGTAGCGGGAGCGGGAAGACCCAGTACTTC,CASSLGSGSGKTQYF
TRBD2,NA,TRBJ2-1,TRBV7-6,TGTGCCAGCAGCTTTAGCGGGAGGTCCAATGAGCAGTTCTTC,CASSFSGRSNEQFF
TRBD1,NA,TRBJ2-4,TRBV5-4,TGTGCCAGCAGCACCACAGGGGAAAACATTCAGTACTTC,CASSTTGENIQYF
NA,NA,TRBJ2-5,TRBV7-8,TGTGCCAGCAGCTTATTAGTGAGGGTCGGTGAGACCCAGTACTTC,CASSLLVRVGETQYF
TRBD2,NA,TRBJ2-2,TRBV29-1,TGCAGCGTTATGCGGGAGGGCCAAGCCGGGGAGCTGTTTTTT,CSVMREGQAGELFF
TRBD2,NA,TRBJ2-3,TRBV4-1,TGCGCCAGCAGCGCTAGGGTGGTGGGATCGGGAGGGACAGATACGCAGTATTTT,CASSARVVGSGGTDTQYF
NA,NA,TRBJ2-1,TRBV2,TGTGCCAGCACACCTGGAGCATACGTCGTCTATGAGCAGTTCTTC,CASTPGAYVVYEQFF
TRBD2,once,TRBJ2-6,TRBV13,TGTGCCAGCAGCGAAGGACTAGCGGGAGTTGCTGGGGCCAACGTCCTGACTTTC,CASSEGLAGVAGANVLTF
TRBD2,NA,TRBJ2-7,TRBV5-1,TGCGCCAGCAGCTTGGAGGCTAGCGGGAGTTCCCACGAGCAGTACTTC,CASSLEASGSSHEQYF
TRBD2,NA,TRBJ2-1,TRBV7-9,TGTGCCAGCAGCTCGGGACTAGCCTTATTCAATGAGCAGTTCTTC,CASSSGLALFNEQFF
NA,NA,TRBJ2-7,TRBV27,TGTGCCAGCAGGTCCGGGACCGGCACCTACGAGCAGTACTTC,CASRSGTGTYEQYF
NA,NA,TRBJ2-7,TRBV27,TGTGCCAGCAGTCTCACTCGACAGATCCGGGACGAGCAGTACTTC,CASSLTRQIRDEQYF
NA,NA,TRBJ2-3,TRBV7-9,TGTGCCAGCAGCAACATAAACAGGGCGGAGGGGGATACGCAGTATTTT,CASSNINRAEGDTQYF
TRBD1,NA,TRBJ1-3,TRBV2,TGTGCCAGGGGGGACAGCAGAAACACCATATATTTT,CARGDSRNTIYF
TRBD1,NA,TRBJ2-7,TRBV7-9,TGTGCCAGCAGCTTAGGGGCTGCAGGGGGTCTTTCCTACGAGCAGTACTTC,CASSLGAAGGLSYEQYF
NA,NA,TRBJ1-3,TRBV9,TGTGCCAGCAGCCTCCAGGGAGCTGGAAACACCATATATTTT,CASSLQGAGNTIYF
NA,NA,TRBJ1-5,TRBV27,TGTGCCAGCAGTTGGGGGGGGCGCGAGTATAGCAATCAGCCCCAGCATTTT,CASSWGGREYSNQPQHF
NA,NA,TRBJ2-7,TRBV9,TGTGCCAGCAGCGGGGCTACGAACGAGCAGTACTTC,CASSGATNEQYF
NA,NA,TRBJ1-1,TRBV6-6,TGTGCCAGCAGCCACAGCGGGACTGAAGCTTTCTTT,CASSHSGTEAFF
NA,NA,TRBJ2-7,TRBV7-6,TGTGCCAGCAGCTTAGGGGATTGGTACGAGCAGTACTTC,CASSLGDWYEQYF
NA,NA,TRBJ1-4,TRBV27,TGTGCCAGCAGCGAAGGAGCAGATCCAACTAATGAAAAACTGTTTTTT,CASSEGADPTNEKLFF
TRBD2,NA,TRBJ2-7,TRBV7-9,TGTGCCAGCAGAGACACTAGCGGCCCGTACGAGCAGTACTTC,CASRDTSGPYEQYF
TRBD2,NA,TRBJ2-7,TRBV29-1,TGCAGCGTTAGGACTAGCGGGGAATACTACGAGCAGTACTTC,CSVRTSGEYYEQYF
NA,NA,TRBJ2-1,TRBV18,TGTGCCAGCTCAGTCGCGGTTAGGGGTGATGAGCAGTTCTTC,CASSVAVRGDEQFF
TRBD1,NA,TRBJ2-7,TRBV13,TGTGCCAGCAGCCCACCGGACAGGGTGGGCGAGCAGTACTTC,CASSPPDRVGEQYF
TRBD1,NA,TRBJ1-5,TRBV28,TGTGCCAGCACCCGTGGCCATTTTACAGGGGCCGCCGTAAATCAGCCCCAGCATTTT,CASTRGHFTGAAVNQPQHF
NA,NA,TRBJ2-1,TRBV5-8,TGTGCCAGCAGCTTGGGGCGGGACCTCTACAATGAGCAGTTCTTC,CASSLGRDLYNEQFF
NA,NA,TRBJ2-1,TRBV7-9,TGTGCCAGCAGCTGGCCCGGAGAGGAGCAGTTCTTC,CASSWPGEEQFF
TRBD1,NA,TRBJ1-4,TRBV19,TGTGCCAGTAGTGACAGGGAGGGCGAAAAACTGTTTTTT,CASSDREGEKLFF
NA,NA,TRBJ2-7,TRBV27,TGTGCCAGCAGCCCAGGGGGGTCCTACGAGCAGTACTTC,CASSPGGSYEQYF
TRBD2,NA,TRBJ2-1,TRBV28,TGTGCCAGCAGTCGGCTAGCGGGAGGTGATGAGCAGTTCTTC,CASSRLAGGDEQFF
NA,NA,TRBJ2-1,TRBV7-2,TGTGCCAGCAGCCTAGGGGTGGGCGGTCCCTCCTACAATGAGCAGTTCTTC,CASSLGVGGPSYNEQFF
NA,NA,TRBJ2-7,TRBV11-2,TGTGCCAGCAGCTTGGAGTCGGGACTCTACGAGCAGTACTTC,CASSLESGLYEQYF
NA,NA,TRBJ1-5,TRBV6-1,TGTGCCAGCAGTGAAGTTGGGTCACATTATCTTCAGCCCCAGCATTTT,CASSEVGSHYLQPQHF
NA,NA,TRBJ2-7,TRBV5-5,TGTGCCAGCAGCTCCTGGACGGCTGCCTACGAGCAGTACTTC,CASSSWTAAYEQYF
TRBD1,NA,TRBJ1-2,TRBV2,TGTGCCAGCAGTGGGCCCCCGGACAGGGGGAATGGCTACACCTTC,CASSGPPDRGNGYTF
NA,NA,TRBJ2-1,TRBV28,TGTGCCAGCAGTCCGGTAAGGACAGCTCCCTACAATGAGCAGTTCTTC,CASSPVRTAPYNEQFF
TRBD2,NA,TRBJ2-5,TRBV4-3,TGCGCCAGCTCCCGCAAGCGGGAGGGCCTGGAGACCCAGTACTTC,CASSRKREGLETQYF
TRBD1,NA,TRBJ2-1,TRBV7-6,TGTGCCAGCAGCCCTAGGGGGCGGGATGAGCAGTTCTTC,CASSPRGRDEQFF
TRBD2,NA,TRBJ2-7,TRBV6-4,TGTGCCAGCAGTGAATTTGGTAGCGGGAGTACCTACGAGCAGTACTTC,CASSEFGSGSTYEQYF
NA,NA,TRBJ2-2,TRBV7-6,TGTGCCAGCATGGGGGCCACCCGGGAGCTGTTTTTT,CASMGATRELFF
NA,NA,TRBJ2-7,TRBV10-2,TGCGCCAGCAGTGAGTCGGTGATCGGGGCGTTCAACTACGAGCAGTACTTC,CASSESVIGAFNYEQYF
TRBD1,NA,TRBJ2-7,TRBV5-4,TGTGCCAGCAGCTCGGACAGGACGTACGAGCAGTACTTC,CASSSDRTYEQYF
NA,NA,TRBJ1-5,TRBV30,TGTGCCTGGAGTACCCCGGACAGTCGGAATCAGCCCCAGCATTTT,CAWSTPDSRNQPQHF
NA,NA,TRBJ1-1,TRBV2,TGTGCCAGCAGAGGGTGGGAAGCTTTCTTT,CASRGWEAFF
NA,NA,TRBJ1-5,TRBV27,TGTGCCAGCAGTTTGCGAGGACTATATAGCAATCAGCCCCAGCATTTT,CASSLRGLYSNQPQHF
TRBD2,NA,TRBJ2-1,TRBV28,TGTGCCAGCAGTTTACCCGGGACTAGCGCTTACAATGAGCAGTTCTTC,CASSLPGTSAYNEQFF
TRBD2,once,TRBJ2-3,TRBV7-9,TGTGCCAGCACCCCCGGGACTAGCGGGAAAACAGATACGCAGTATTTT,CASTPGTSGKTDTQYF
TRBD1,NA,TRBJ1-5,TRBV27,TGTGCCAGCAGACTCACTACAGGGGAAAGCAATCAGCCCCAGCATTTT,CASRLTTGESNQPQHF
TRBD2,NA,TRBJ2-7,TRBV4-3,TGCGCCAGCAGCCAAGGACTAGCGGGCTACGAGCAGTACTTC,CASSQGLAGYEQYF
TRBD2,NA,TRBJ2-1,TRBV27,TGTGCCAGCAGTTGGACTAGCGGGAGCTTCTCCTACAATGAGCAGTTCTTC,CASSWTSGSFSYNEQFF
TRBD1,NA,TRBJ1-2,TRBV4-1,TGCGCCAGCAGCCAAGCCGTTGACAGGGTCGGAGGCTACACCTTC,CASSQAVDRVGGYTF